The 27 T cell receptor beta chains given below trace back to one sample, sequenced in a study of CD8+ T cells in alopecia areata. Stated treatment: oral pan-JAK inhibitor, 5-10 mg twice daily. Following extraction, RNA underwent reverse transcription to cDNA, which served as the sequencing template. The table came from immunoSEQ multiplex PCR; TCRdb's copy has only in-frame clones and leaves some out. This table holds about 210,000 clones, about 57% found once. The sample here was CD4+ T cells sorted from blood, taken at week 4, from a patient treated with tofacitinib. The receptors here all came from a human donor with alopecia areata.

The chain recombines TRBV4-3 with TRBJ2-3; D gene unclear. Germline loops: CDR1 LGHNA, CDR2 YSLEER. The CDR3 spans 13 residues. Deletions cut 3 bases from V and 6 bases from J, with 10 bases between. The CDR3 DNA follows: TGCGCCAGCAGCCAGAGCGATTGGGATACGCAGTATTTT. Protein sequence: CASSQSDWDTQYF.

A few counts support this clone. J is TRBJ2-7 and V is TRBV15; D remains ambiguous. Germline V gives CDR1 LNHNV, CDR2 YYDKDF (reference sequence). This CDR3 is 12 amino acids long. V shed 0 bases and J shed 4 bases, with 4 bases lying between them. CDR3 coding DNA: TGTGCCACCAGCAGAGATCGTTACGAGCAGTACTTC. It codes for CATSRDRYEQYF. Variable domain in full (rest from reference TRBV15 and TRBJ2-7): DAMVIQNPRYQVTQFGKPVTLSCSQTLNHNVMYWYQQKSSQAPKLLFHYYDKDFNNEADTPDNFQSRRPNTSFCFLDIRSPGLGDTAMYLCATSRDRYEQYFGPGTRLTVT.

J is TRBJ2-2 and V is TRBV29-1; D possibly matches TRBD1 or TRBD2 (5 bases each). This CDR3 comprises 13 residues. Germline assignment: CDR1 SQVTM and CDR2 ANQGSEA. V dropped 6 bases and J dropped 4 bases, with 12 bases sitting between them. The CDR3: CSVAGAGTGELFF. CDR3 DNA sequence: TGCAGCGTCGCCGGGGCGGGCACCGGGGAGCTGTTTTTT.

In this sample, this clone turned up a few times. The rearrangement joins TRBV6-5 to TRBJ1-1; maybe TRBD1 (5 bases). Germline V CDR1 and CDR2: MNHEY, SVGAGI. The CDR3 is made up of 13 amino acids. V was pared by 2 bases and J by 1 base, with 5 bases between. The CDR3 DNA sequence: TGTGCCAGCAGTTACGGACAGAACACTGAAGCTTTCTTT. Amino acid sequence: CASSYGQNTEAFF.

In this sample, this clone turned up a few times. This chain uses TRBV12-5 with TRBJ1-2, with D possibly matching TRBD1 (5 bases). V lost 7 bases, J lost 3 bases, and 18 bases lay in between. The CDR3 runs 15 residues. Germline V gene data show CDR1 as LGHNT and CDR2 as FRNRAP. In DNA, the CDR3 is TGTGCTAGTGCCCCAGGGAGTCGTCCCGACTATGGCTACACCTTC. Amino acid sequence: CASAPGSRPDYGYTF.

The CDR3 nucleotides read TGTGCCAGCAGTCCCGATGTTTTGAATTCACCCCTCCACTTT. Translating gives CASSPDVLNSPLHF. This chain connects TRBV27 to TRBJ1-6, with D unresolved. The germline CDR1 and CDR2 sequences are MNHEY and SMNVEV (reference sequence). V lost 5 bases and J 7 bases, leaving 12 bases between the germline ends. There are 14 residues in the CDR3.

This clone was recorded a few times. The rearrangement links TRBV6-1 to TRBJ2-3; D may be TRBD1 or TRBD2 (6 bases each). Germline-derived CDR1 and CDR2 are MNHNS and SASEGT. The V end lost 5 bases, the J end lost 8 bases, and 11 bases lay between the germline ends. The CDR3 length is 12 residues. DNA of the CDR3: TGTGCCAGCAGTACACAGGGAGGTACGCAGTATTTT. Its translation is CASSTQGGTQYF.

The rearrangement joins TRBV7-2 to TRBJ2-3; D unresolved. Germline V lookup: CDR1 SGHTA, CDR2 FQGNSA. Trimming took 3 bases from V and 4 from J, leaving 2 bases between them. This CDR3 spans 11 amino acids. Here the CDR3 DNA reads TGTGCCAGCAGCTTCGCAGATACGCAGTATTTT. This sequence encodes CASSFADTQYF.

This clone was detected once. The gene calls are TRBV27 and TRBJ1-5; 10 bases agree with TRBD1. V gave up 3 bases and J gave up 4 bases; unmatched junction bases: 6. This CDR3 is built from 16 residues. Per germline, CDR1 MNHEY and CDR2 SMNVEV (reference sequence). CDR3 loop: CASSFVGQGVNQPQHF. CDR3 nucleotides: TGTGCCAGCAGTTTTGTAGGACAGGGGGTTAATCAGCCCCAGCATTTT.

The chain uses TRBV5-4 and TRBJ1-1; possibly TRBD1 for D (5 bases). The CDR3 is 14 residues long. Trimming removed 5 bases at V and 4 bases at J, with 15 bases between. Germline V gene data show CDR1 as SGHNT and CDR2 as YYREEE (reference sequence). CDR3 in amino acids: CASSLTGRGTEAFF. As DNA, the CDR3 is TGTGCCAGCAGTCTTACAGGACGGGGCACTGAAGCTTTCTTT.

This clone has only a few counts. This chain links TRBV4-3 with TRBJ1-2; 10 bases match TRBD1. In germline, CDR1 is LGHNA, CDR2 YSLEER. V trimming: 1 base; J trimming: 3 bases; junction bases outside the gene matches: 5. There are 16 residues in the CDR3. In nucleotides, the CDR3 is TGCGCCAGCAGCCAAGTGGGTGGACAGGGGGACTATGGCTACACCTTC. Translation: CASSQVGGQGDYGYTF.

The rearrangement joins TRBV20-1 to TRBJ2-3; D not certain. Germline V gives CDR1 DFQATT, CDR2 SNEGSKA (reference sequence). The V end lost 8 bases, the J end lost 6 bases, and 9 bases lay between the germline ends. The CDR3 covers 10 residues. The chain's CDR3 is CSPLGDTQYF. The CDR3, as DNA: TGCAGTCCCTTGGGGGATACGCAGTATTTT.

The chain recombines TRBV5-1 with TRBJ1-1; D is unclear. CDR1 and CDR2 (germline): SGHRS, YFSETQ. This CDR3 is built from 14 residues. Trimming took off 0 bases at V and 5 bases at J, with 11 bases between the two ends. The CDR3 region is CASSLGLGRTEAFF. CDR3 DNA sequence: TGCGCCAGCAGCTTGGGTCTGGGGAGGACTGAAGCTTTCTTT. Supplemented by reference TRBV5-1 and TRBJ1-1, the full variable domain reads KAGVTQTPRYLIKTRGQQVTLSCSPISGHRSVSWYQQTPGQGLQFLFEYFSETQRNKGNFPGRFSGRQFSNSRSEMNVSTLELGDSALYLCASSLGLGRTEAFFGQGTRLTVV.

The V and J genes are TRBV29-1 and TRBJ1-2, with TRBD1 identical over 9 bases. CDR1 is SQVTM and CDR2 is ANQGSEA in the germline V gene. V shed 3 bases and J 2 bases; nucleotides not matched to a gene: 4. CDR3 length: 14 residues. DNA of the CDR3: TGCAGCGTTGACGGGACAGGGCAAAACTATGGCTACACCTTC. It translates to CSVDGTGQNYGYTF.

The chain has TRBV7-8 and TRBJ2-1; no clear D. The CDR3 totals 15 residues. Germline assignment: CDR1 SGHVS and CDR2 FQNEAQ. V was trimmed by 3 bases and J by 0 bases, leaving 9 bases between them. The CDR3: CASSFRASSYNEQFF. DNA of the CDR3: TGTGCCAGCAGCTTTAGAGCCAGCTCCTACAATGAGCAGTTCTTC.

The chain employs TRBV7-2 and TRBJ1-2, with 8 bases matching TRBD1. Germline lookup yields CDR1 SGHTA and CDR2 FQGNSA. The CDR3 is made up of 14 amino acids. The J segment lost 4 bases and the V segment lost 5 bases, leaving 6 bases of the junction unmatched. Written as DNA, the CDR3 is TGTGCCAGCAGCCCCGGGACAGGCCTCTATGGCTACACCTTC. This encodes CASSPGTGLYGYTF.

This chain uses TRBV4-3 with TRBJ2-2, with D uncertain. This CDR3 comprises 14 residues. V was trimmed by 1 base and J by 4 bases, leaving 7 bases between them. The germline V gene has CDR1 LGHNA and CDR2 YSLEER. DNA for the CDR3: TGCGCCAGCAGCCAAGGGCGGACCACCGGGGAGCTGTTTTTT. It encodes CASSQGRTTGELFF.

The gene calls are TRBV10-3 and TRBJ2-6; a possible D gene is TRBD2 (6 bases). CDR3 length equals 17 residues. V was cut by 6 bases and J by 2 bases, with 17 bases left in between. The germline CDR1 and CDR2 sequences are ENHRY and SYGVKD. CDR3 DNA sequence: TGTGCCATCAGCCATCGGGACTCCCCCCCTGGGGCCAACGTCCTGACTTTC. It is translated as CAISHRDSPPGANVLTF.

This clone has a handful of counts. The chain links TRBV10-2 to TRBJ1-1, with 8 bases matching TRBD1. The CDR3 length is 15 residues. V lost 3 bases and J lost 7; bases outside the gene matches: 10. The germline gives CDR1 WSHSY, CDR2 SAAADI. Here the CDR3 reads CASSEPGQGLDEAFF. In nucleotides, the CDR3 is TGCGCCAGCAGTGAACCCGGACAGGGTTTGGATGAAGCTTTCTTT.

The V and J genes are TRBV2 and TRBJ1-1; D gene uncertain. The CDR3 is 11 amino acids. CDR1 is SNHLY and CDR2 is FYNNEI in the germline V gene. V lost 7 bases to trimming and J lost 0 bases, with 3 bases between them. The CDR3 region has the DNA TGTGCCAGCATTCTGAACACTGAAGCTTTCTTT. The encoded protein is CASILNTEAFF.

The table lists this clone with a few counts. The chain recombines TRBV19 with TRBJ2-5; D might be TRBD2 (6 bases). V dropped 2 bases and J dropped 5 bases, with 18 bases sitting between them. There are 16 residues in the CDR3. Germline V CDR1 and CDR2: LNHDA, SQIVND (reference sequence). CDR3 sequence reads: CASSISSGGPRETQYF. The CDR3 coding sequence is TGTGCCAGTAGTATATCGTCCGGGGGTCCGAGGGAGACCCAGTACTTC. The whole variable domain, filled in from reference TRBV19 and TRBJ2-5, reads DGGITQSPKYLFRKEGQNVTLSCEQNLNHDAMYWYRQDPGQGLRLIYYSQIVNDFQKGDIAEGYSVSREKKESFPLTVTSAQKNPTAFYLCASSISSGGPRETQYFGPGTRLLVL.

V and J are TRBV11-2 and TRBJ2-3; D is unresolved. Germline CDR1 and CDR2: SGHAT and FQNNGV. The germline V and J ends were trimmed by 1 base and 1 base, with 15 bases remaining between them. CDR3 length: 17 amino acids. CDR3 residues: CASSLGVDSGRTDTQYF. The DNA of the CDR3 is TGTGCCAGCAGCTTAGGGGTAGACTCAGGCCGCACAGATACGCAGTATTTT.

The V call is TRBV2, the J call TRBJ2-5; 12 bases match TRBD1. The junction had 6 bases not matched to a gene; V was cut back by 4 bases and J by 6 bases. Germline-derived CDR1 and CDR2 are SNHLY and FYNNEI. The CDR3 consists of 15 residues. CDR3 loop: CASSAGTGGEKTQYF. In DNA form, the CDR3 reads TGTGCCAGCAGTGCCGGGACAGGGGGCGAGAAGACCCAGTACTTC. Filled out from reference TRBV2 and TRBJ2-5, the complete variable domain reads EPEVTQTPSHQVTQMGQEVILRCVPISNHLYFYWYRQILGQKVEFLVSFYNNEISEKSEIFDDQFSVERPDGSNFTLKIRSTKLEDSAMYFCASSAGTGGEKTQYFGPGTRLLVL.

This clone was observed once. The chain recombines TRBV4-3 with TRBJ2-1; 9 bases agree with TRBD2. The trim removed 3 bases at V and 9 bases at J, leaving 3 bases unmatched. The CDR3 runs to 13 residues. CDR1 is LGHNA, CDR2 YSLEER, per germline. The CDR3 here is CASSQLRGGEQFF. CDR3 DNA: TGCGCCAGCAGCCAGTTGCGGGGGGGTGAGCAGTTCTTC.

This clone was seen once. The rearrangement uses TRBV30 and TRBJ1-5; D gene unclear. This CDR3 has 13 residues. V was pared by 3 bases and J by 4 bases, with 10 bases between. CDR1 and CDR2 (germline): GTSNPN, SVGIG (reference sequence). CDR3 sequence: CAWSRGRNQPQHF. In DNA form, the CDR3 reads TGTGCCTGGAGCCGAGGAAGAAATCAGCCCCAGCATTTT.

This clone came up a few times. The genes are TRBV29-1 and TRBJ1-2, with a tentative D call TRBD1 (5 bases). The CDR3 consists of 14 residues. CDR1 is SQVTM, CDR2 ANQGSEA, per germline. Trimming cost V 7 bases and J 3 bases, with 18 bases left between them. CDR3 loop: CSAILAGGDYGYTF. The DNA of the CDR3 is TGCAGCGCTATACTCGCCGGGGGGGACTATGGCTACACCTTC.

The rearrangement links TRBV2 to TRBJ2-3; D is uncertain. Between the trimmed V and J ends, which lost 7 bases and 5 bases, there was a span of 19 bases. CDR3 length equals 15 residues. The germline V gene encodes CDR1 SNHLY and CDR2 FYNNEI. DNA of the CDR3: TGTGCCAGCATTGCAGCCCCCCCGGCAGGAGATACGCAGTATTTT. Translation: CASIAAPPAGDTQYF.